A selection of T cell receptor beta chains follows, all from one sample in a study of blood T cell repertoires in COVID-19. Method: immunoSEQ multiplex PCR; TCRdb's copy keeps in-frame clones and lacks some. The sample contains some 300,000 clones, approximately 90% of which appear only once. The sequenced sample consisted of PBMCs or T cells enriched from blood (not recorded which). These receptor sequences come from a woman in her 30s who had been exposed to COVID-19. Both conserved end residues are part of each CDR3. Size is omitted from some rows. Given values are once, few, many or a class for expanded clones.

size: .
J: TRBJ2-1
V: TRBV19
length: 19
CDR3: CASSIQGLAGVHPYNEQFF

size: .
J: TRBJ1-3
V: TRBV7-6
length: 16
CDR3: CASSLEQGISGNTIYF

size: .
J: TRBJ1-4
V: TRBV19
length: 14
CDR3: CASTHRATNEKLFF

size: .
J: TRBJ2-7
V: TRBV10-3
length: 12
CDR3: CAISSGWYEQYF

size: .
J: TRBJ1-5
V: TRBV6-5
length: 11
CDR3: CASGPWGPQHF

size: .
J: TRBJ2-5
V: TRBV5-1
length: 14
CDR3: CASSLGQGLETQYF

size: once
J: TRBJ2-7
V: TRBV2
length: 14
CDR3: CASSKGGGSYEQYF

size: .
J: TRBJ2-3
V: TRBV11-3
length: 17
CDR3: CASSSGLGGGGTDTQYF

size: .
J: TRBJ1-2
V: TRBV5-4
length: 14
CDR3: CASSPGQGAYGYTF

size: .
J: TRBJ2-1
V: TRBV20-1
length: 14
CDR3: CSASRGRSFDEQFF

size: once
J: TRBJ2-7
V: TRBV4-1
length: 16
CDR3: CASSQGGLGPTHEQYF

size: once
J: TRBJ2-5
V: TRBV6-5
length: 14
CDR3: CASMRTSGVNTQYF

size: once
J: TRBJ1-1
V: TRBV4-1
length: 13
CDR3: CASSPGQVTEAFF

size: .
J: TRBJ2-3
V: TRBV11-2
length: 17
CDR3: CASSPSWGTSGTDTQYF

size: .
J: TRBJ1-6
V: TRBV15
length: 17
CDR3: CATSRDPRGRVDSPLHF

size: .
J: TRBJ2-5
V: TRBV11-2
length: 15
CDR3: CASSLEAGGKETQYF

size: few
J: TRBJ2-3
V: TRBV18
length: 16
CDR3: CASSPSGTGAGATQYF

size: .
J: TRBJ1-2
V: TRBV24-1
length: 16
CDR3: CATSDRDRDHLDGYTF

size: once
J: TRBJ2-7
V: TRBV6-5
length: 11
CDR3: CASRGVNEQYF

size: .
J: TRBJ2-5
V: TRBV2
length: 12
CDR3: CASSPEAETQYF

size: .
J: TRBJ1-2
V: TRBV5-1
length: 13
CDR3: CASSLEGQGGYTF

size: .
J: TRBJ2-3
V: TRBV4-3
length: 14
CDR3: CASSLDRGTDTQYF

size: .
J: TRBJ1-1
V: TRBV4-1
length: 14
CDR3: CASSQRSGWTEAFF

size: .
J: TRBJ2-2
V: TRBV3-1/TRBV3-2
length: 15
CDR3: CASSPFNGGYGELFF

size: .
J: TRBJ2-7
V: TRBV7-8
length: 13
CDR3: CASRERGSYEQYF

size: .
J: TRBJ1-6
V: TRBV7-9
length: 15
CDR3: CASSLVGHLNSPLHF

size: .
J: TRBJ1-5
V: TRBV6-4
length: 19
CDR3: CASSGARHMLHRGNQPQHF

size: .
J: TRBJ2-7
V: TRBV7-2
length: 14
CDR3: CASSLGHLAYEQYF

size: .
J: TRBJ2-1
V: TRBV30
length: 15
CDR3: CAWSSPAAGYNEQFF

size: .
J: TRBJ1-5
V: TRBV2
length: 12
CDR3: CASSEEGQPQHF

size: once
J: TRBJ1-2
V: TRBV7-8
length: 12
CDR3: CASSQDSYGYTF

size: once
J: TRBJ2-7
V: TRBV7-6
length: 13
CDR3: CASSVDSFGEQYF

size: once
J: TRBJ2-7
V: TRBV4-1
length: 13
CDR3: CASSQGRAYEQYF

size: .
J: TRBJ1-5
V: TRBV6-2/TRBV6-3
length: 14
CDR3: CASSYFGGNQPQHF

size: .
J: TRBJ1-2
V: TRBV10-3
length: 13
CDR3: CAISESQGAGYTF

size: .
J: TRBJ1-2
V: TRBV18
length: 13
CDR3: CASSQDSRGGYTF

size: .
J: TRBJ1-1
V: TRBV4-3
length: 15
CDR3: CASSQETRGDTEAFF